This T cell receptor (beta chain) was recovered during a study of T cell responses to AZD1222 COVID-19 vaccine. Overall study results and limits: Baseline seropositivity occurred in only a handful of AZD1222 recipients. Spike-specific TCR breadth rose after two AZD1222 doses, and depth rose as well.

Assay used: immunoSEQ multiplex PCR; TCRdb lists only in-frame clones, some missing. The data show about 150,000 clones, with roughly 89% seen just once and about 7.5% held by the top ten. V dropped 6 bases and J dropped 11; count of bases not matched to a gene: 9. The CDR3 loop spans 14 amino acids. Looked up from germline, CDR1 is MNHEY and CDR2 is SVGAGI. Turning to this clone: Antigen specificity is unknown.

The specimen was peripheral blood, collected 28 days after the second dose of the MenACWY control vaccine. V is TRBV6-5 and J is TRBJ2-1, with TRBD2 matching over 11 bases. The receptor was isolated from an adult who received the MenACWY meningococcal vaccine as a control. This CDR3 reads CASRPGTSGSQQFF. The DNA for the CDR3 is TGTGCCAGCAGACCCGGGACTAGCGGTTCACAGCAGTTCTTC.